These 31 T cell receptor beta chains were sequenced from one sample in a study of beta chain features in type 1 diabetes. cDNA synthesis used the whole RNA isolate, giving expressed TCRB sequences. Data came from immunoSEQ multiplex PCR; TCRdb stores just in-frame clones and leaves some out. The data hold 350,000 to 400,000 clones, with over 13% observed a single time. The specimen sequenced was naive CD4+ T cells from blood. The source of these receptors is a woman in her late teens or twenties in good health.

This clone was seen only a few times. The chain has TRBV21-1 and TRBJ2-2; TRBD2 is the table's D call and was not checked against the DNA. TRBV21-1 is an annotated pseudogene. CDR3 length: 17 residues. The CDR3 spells CASSKEAGLGRTGELFF. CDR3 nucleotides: TGTGCCAGCAGCAAAGAGGCGGGGCTTGGTCGTACCGGGGAGCTGTTTTTT.

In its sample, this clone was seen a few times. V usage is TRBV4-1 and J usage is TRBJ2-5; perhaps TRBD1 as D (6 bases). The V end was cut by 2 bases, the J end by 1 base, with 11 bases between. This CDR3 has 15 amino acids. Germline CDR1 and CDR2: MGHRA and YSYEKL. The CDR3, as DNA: TGCGCCAGCAGCCAACCCTGGGACACCCAAGAGACCCAGTACTTC. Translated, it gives CASSQPWDTQETQYF.

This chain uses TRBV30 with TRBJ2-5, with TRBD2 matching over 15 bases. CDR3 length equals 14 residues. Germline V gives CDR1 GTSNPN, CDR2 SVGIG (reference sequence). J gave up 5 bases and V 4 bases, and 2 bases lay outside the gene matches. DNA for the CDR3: TGTGCCTGGACGGGACTAGCGGGAGGCGAGACCCAGTACTTC. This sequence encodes CAWTGLAGGETQYF.

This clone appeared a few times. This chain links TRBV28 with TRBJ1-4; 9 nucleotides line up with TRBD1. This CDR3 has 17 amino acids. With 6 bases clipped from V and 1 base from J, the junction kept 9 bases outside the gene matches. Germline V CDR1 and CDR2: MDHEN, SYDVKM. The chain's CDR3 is CASRGSGQGLTNEKLFF. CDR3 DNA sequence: TGTGCCAGCAGAGGGTCGGGACAGGGATTAACTAATGAAAAACTGTTTTTT.

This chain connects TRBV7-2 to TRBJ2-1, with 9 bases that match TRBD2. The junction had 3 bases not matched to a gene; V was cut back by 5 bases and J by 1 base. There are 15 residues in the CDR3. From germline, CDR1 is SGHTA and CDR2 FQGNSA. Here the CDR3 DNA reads TGTGCCAGCAGCGGACTAGCGCTTTCCTACAATGAGCAGTTCTTC. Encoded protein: CASSGLALSYNEQFF.

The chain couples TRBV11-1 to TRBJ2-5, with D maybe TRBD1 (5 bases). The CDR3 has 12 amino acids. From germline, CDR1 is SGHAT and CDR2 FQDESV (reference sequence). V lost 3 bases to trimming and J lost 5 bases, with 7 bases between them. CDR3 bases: TGTGCCAGCAGCTTGGCAGGGGAGACCCAGTACTTC. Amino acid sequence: CASSLAGETQYF. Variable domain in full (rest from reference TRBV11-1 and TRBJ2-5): EAEVAQSPRYKITEKSQAVAFWCDPISGHATLYWYRQILGQGPELLVQFQDESVVDDSQLPKDRFSAERLKGVDSTLKIQPAELGDSAMYLCASSLAGETQYFGPGTRLLVL.

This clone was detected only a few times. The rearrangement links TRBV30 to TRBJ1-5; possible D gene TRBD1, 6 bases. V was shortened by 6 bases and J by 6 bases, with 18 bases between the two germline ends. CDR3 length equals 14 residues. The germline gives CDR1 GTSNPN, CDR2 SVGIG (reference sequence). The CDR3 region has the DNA TGTGCCTGTCAGGGGCCAGGACGAGCTCAGCCCCAGCATTTT. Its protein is CACQGPGRAQPQHF.

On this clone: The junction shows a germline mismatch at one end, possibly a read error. The CDR3 DNA reads as TGTGCCATCAGTGACCCCGGGACTCTACCGGTTCTCTTC. Its protein product is CAISDPGTLPVLF. The chain is built from TRBV10-3 and TRBJ2-1, with a possible D match to TRBD2 (6 bases). Per germline, CDR1 ENHRY and CDR2 SYGVKD. This CDR3 has 13 residues.

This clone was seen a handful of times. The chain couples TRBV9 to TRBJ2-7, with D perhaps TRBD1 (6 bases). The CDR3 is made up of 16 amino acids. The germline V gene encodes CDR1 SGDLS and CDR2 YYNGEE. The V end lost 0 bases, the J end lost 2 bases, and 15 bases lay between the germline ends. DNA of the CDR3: TGTGCCAGCAGCGTAGGGGACAAAGACCCCCCCTACGAGCAGTACTTC. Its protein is CASSVGDKDPPYEQYF.

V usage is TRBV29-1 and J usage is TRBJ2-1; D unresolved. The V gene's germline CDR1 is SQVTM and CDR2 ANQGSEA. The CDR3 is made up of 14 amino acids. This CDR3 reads CSIGDTGSRNEQFF. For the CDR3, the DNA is TGCAGTATCGGAGATACTGGTAGCCGCAATGAGCAGTTCTTC.

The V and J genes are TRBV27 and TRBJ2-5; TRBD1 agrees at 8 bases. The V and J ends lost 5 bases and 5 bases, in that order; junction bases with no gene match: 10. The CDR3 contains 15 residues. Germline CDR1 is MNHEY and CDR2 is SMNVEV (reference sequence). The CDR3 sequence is CASSPGQGSFETQYF. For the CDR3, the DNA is TGTGCCAGCAGTCCCGGACAGGGAAGTTTCGAGACCCAGTACTTC.

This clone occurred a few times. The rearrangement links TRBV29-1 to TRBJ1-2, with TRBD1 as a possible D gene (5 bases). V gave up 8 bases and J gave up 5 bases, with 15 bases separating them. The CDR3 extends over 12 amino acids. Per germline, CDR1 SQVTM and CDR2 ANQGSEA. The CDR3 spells CSTMGGDYGYTF. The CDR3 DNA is TGCAGCACCATGGGGGGGGATTATGGCTACACCTTC.

CDR3 loop: CAISESTVGQETQYF. As DNA, the CDR3 is TGTGCCATCAGTGAGTCGACAGTGGGCCAAGAGACCCAGTACTTC. This chain links TRBV10-3 with TRBJ2-5, with D maybe TRBD1 (5 bases). V was clipped by 0 bases and J by 1 base, with 9 bases between them. CDR1 is ENHRY and CDR2 is SYGVKD in the germline V gene. The CDR3 has 15 residues.

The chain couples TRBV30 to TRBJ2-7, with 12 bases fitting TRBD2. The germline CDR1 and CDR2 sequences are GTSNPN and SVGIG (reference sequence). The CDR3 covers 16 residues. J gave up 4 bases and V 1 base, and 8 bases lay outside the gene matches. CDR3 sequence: CAWSGRGLAGRYEQYF. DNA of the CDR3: TGTGCCTGGAGTGGCCGCGGACTAGCGGGGAGGTACGAGCAGTACTTC. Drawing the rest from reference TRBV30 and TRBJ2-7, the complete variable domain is SQTIHQWPATLVQPVGSPLSLECTVEGTSNPNLYWYRQAAGRGLQLLFYSVGIGQISSEVPQNLSASRPQDRQFILSSKKLLLSDSGFYLCAWSGRGLAGRYEQYFGPGTRLTVT.

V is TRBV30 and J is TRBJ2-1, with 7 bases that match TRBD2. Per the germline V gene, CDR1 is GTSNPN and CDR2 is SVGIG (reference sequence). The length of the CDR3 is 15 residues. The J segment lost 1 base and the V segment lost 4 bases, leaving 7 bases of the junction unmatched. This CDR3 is CAWIARGRSYNEQFF. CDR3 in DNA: TGTGCCTGGATCGCCCGCGGGAGATCCTACAATGAGCAGTTCTTC.

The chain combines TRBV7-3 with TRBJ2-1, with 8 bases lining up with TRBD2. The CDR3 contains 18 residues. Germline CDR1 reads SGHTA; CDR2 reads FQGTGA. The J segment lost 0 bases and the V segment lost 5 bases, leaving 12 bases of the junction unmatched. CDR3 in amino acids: CASSPYSLAGYSYNEQFF. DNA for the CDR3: TGTGCCAGCAGCCCATACTCATTAGCGGGGTACTCCTACAATGAGCAGTTCTTC.

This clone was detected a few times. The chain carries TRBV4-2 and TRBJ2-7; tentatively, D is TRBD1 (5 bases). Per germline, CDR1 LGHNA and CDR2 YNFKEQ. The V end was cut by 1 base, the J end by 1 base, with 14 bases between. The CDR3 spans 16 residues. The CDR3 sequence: CASSQAGRAASYEQYF. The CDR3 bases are TGTGCCAGCAGCCAAGCGGGCAGGGCTGCTTCCTACGAGCAGTACTTC.

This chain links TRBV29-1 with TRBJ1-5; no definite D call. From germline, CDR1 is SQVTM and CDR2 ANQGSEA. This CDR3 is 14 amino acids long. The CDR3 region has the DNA TGCAGGGTGGGGAGCCTACATAGCAATCAGCCCCAGCATTTT. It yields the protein CRVGSLHSNQPQHF. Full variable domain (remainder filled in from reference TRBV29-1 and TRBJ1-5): SAVISQKPSRDICQRGTSLTIQCQVDSQVTMMFWYRQQPGQSLTLIATANQGSEATYESGFVIDKFPISRPNLTFSTLTVSNMSPEDSSIYLCRVGSLHSNQPQHFGDGTRLSIL.

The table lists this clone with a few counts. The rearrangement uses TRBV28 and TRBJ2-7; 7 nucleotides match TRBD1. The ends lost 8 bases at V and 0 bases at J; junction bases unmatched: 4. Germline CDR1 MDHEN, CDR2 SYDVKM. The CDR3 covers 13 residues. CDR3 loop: CASGGQSSYEQYF. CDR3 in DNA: TGTGCCAGCGGGGGACAGAGCTCCTACGAGCAGTACTTC.

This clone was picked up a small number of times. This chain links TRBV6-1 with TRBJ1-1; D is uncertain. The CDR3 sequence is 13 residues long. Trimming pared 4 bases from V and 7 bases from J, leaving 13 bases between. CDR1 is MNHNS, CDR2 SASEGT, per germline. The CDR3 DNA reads TGTGCCAGCAGTGGGGTTGCGGATGGTGAAGCTTTCTTT. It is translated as CASSGVADGEAFF.

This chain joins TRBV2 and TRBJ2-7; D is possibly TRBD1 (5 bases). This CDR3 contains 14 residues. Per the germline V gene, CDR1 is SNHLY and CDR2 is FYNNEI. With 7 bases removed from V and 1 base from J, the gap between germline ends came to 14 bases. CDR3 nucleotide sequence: TGTGCCAGCATTTTAACAGGAGTATCCTACGAGCAGTACTTC. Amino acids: CASILTGVSYEQYF. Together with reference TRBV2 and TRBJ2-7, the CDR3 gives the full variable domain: EPEVTQTPSHQVTQMGQEVILRCVPISNHLYFYWYRQILGQKVEFLVSFYNNEISEKSEIFDDQFSVERPDGSNFTLKIRSTKLEDSAMYFCASILTGVSYEQYFGPGTRLTVT.

CDR3: CASSVGSAWSQETQYF. The DNA of the CDR3 is TGTGCCAGCAGCGTAGGCTCAGCGTGGAGCCAAGAGACCCAGTACTTC. V gene TRBV9 combines with J gene TRBJ2-5; D not certain. Germline-derived CDR1 and CDR2 are SGDLS and YYNGEE. V shed 0 bases and J shed 1 base, with 13 bases lying between them. The CDR3 extends over 16 amino acids.

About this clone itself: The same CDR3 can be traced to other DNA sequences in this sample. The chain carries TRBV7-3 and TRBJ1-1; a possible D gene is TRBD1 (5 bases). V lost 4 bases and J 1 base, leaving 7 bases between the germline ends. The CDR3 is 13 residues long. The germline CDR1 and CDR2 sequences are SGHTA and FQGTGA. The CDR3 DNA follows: TGTGCCAGCAGCTCCGGACAGAACACTGAAGCTTTCTTT. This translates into CASSSGQNTEAFF.

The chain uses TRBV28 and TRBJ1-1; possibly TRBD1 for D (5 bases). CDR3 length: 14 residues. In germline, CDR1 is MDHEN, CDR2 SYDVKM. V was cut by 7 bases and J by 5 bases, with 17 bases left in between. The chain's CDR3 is CASIKPPGRTEAFF. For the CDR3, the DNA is TGTGCCAGCATCAAACCCCCAGGGCGGACTGAAGCTTTCTTT. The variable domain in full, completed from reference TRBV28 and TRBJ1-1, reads DVKVTQSSRYLVKRTGEKVFLECVQDMDHENMFWYRQDPGLGLRLIYFSYDVKMKEKGDIPEGYSVSREKKERFSLILESASTNQTSMYLCASIKPPGRTEAFFGQGTRLTVV.

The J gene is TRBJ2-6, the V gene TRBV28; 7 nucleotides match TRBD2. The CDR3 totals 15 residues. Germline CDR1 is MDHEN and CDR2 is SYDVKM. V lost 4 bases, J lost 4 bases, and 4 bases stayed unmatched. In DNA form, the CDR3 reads TGTGCCAGCAGTTGGGACTACGCCGGGGCCAACGTCCTGACTTTC. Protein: CASSWDYAGANVLTF.

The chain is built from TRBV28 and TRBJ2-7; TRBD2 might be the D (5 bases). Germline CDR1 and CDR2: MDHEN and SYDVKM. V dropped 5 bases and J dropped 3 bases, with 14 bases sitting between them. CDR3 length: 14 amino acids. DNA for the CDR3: TGTGCCAGCAGTCCCCAGGAGGCCCTCTACGAGCAGTACTTC. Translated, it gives CASSPQEALYEQYF. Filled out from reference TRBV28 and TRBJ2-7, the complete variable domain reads DVKVTQSSRYLVKRTGEKVFLECVQDMDHENMFWYRQDPGLGLRLIYFSYDVKMKEKGDIPEGYSVSREKKERFSLILESASTNQTSMYLCASSPQEALYEQYFGPGTRLTVT.

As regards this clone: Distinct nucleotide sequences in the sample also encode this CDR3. In DNA, the CDR3 is TGTGCCAGCAGCTTGGGGGCGGGAGGCACAGATACGCAGTATTTT. Its protein is CASSLGAGGTDTQYF. The chain uses TRBV5-6 and TRBJ2-3, with TRBD2 matching over 7 bases. CDR3 size: 15 residues. Losses at the gene ends were 0 bases for V and 1 base for J; bases not matched to a gene: 2. Germline CDR1 is SGHDT and CDR2 is YYEEEE.

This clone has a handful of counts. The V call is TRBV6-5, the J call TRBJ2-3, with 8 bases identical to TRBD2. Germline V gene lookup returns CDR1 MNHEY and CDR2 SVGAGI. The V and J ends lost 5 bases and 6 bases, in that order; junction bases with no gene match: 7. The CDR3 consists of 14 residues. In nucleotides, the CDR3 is TGTGCCAGCAGTCGAAGCGGGAGTAGTGATACGCAGTATTTT. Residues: CASSRSGSSDTQYF.

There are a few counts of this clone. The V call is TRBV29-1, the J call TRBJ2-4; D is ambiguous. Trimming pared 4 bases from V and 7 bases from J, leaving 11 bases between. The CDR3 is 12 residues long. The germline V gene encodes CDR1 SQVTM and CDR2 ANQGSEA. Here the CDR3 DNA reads TGCAGCGTTGTTCAGGCCCCGAACATTCAGTACTTC. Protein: CSVVQAPNIQYF. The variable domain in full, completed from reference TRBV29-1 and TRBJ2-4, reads SAVISQKPSRDICQRGTSLTIQCQVDSQVTMMFWYRQQPGQSLTLIATANQGSEATYESGFVIDKFPISRPNLTFSTLTVSNMSPEDSSIYLCSVVQAPNIQYFGAGTRLSVL.

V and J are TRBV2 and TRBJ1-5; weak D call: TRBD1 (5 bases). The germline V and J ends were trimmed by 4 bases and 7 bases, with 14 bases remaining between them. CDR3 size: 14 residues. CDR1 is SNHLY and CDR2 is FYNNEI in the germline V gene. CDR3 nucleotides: TGTGCCAGCAGTGTAACAGGCACAAGGCAGCCCCAGCATTTT. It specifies CASSVTGTRQPQHF. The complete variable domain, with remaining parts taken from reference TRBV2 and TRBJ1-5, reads EPEVTQTPSHQVTQMGQEVILRCVPISNHLYFYWYRQILGQKVEFLVSFYNNEISEKSEIFDDQFSVERPDGSNFTLKIRSTKLEDSAMYFCASSVTGTRQPQHFGDGTRLSIL.

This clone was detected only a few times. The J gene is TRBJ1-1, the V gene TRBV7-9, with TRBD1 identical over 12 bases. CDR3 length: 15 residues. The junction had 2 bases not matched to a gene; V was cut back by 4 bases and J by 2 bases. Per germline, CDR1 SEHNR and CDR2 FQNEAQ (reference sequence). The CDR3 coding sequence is TGTGCCAGCAGCTCGGGACAGGGGGCTAACACTGAAGCTTTCTTT. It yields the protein CASSSGQGANTEAFF.